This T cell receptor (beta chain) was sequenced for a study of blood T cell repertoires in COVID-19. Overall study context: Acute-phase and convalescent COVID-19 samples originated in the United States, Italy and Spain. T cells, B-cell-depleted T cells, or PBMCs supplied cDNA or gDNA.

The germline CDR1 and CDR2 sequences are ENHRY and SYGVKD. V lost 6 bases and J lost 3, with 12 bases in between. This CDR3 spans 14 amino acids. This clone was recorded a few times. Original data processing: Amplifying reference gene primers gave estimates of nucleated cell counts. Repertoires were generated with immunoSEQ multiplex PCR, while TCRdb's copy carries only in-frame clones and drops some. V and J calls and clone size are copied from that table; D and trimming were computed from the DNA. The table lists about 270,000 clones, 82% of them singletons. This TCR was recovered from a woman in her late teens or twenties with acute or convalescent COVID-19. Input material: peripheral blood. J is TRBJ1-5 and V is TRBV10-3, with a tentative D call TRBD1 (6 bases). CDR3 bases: TGTGCCATCAGCTCCAGGGGAGACAATCAGCCCCAGCATTTT. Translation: CAISSRGDNQPQHF.